These 11 T cell receptor beta chains were all obtained from the same sample, sequenced in a study of T cell repertoires in cytomegalovirus infection. TCRdb reprocessed the reads with MiXCR, giving one entry per CDR3 protein. The table records 270,000 or so distinct CDR3 sequences, 15% to 20% of them present only once. The sample taken for sequencing was CD8+ T cells from PBMCs. The receptors were sampled from a human donor in good health (CMV status not recorded). Some clones in this sample may be carry-over from other donors' samples.

In this sample, this clonotype turned up many times. The chain couples TRBV25-1 to TRBJ2-1; D is possibly TRBD1 (6 bases). This CDR3 spans 15 amino acids. With 6 bases removed from V and 0 bases from J, the gap between germline ends came to 12 bases. The germline V gene has CDR1 MGHDK and CDR2 SYGVNS. This CDR3 reads CASSLRRGSYNEQFF. The DNA for the CDR3 is TGTGCCAGCAGCCTCCGCAGGGGCTCCTACAATGAGCAGTTCTTC.

This clonotype was seen ten or more times. The rearrangement joins TRBV5-6 to TRBJ1-1, with no clear D. This CDR3 region has 13 residues. Trimming left V 2 bases short and J 0 bases short, with 5 bases between. Germline values: CDR1 SGHDT, CDR2 YYEEEE. This CDR3 reads CASSLVVNTEAFF. In nucleotides, the CDR3 is TGTGCCAGCAGCTTAGTTGTGAACACTGAAGCTTTCTTT.

The gene calls are TRBV11-2 and TRBJ2-7; D is perhaps TRBD1 (6 bases). Between the trimmed V and J ends, which lost 1 base and 4 bases, there was a span of 11 bases. CDR1 and CDR2 (germline): SGHAT, FQNNGV. This CDR3 comprises 14 residues. Here the CDR3 reads CASSLAPTGYEQYF. For the CDR3, the DNA is TGTGCCAGCAGCTTAGCCCCGACAGGATACGAGCAGTACTTC.

This clonotype has at least ten counts. The V call is TRBV29-1, the J call TRBJ2-1; TRBD1 matches at 7 bases. The CDR3 spans 15 residues. Per germline, CDR1 SQVTM and CDR2 ANQGSEA. V lost 6 bases and J lost 6; bases outside the gene matches: 14. CDR3 residues: CSVAGTASTGNEQFF. For the CDR3, the DNA is TGCAGCGTGGCCGGGACAGCGTCAACGGGCAATGAGCAGTTCTTC.

In its sample, this clonotype was seen many times. CDR3 loop: CASSAGTASGYTF. CDR3 bases: TGTGCCAGCAGCGCCGGGACAGCGAGTGGCTACACCTTC. This chain joins TRBV7-8 and TRBJ1-2; 7 nucleotides agree with TRBD1. Germline loops: CDR1 SGHVS, CDR2 FQNEAQ. The CDR3 totals 13 residues. The ends lost 5 bases at V and 7 bases at J; junction bases unmatched: 7.

The chain carries TRBV10-3 and TRBJ2-3; TRBD1 matches at 7 bases. The CDR3 has 15 residues. CDR1 and CDR2 from the germline V gene are ENHRY and SYGVKD. V shed 3 bases and J 5 bases; nucleotides not matched to a gene: 8. CDR3 bases: TGTGCCATCAGTGATGGTGAGGGGGCGAAAGATACGCAGTATTTT. Translated: CAISDGEGAKDTQYF.

The rearrangement links TRBV5-1 to TRBJ1-1; 7 bases fit TRBD1. Looked up from germline, CDR1 is SGHRS and CDR2 is YFSETQ. V shed 4 bases, J shed 0 bases, and the junction held 9 bases outside the gene matches. This CDR3 comprises 16 residues. The CDR3 sequence is CASSGGQFDMNTEAFF. CDR3 bases: TGCGCCAGCAGCGGGGGACAGTTCGATATGAACACTGAAGCTTTCTTT.

This clonotype turned up a few times. The V and J genes are TRBV7-9 and TRBJ2-7, with unresolved D. V shed 5 bases and J shed 4 bases, with 21 bases lying between them. The CDR3 totals 16 residues. Germline V CDR1 and CDR2: SEHNR, FQNEAQ (reference sequence). CDR3 sequence: CASSPTIGPVGYEQYF. CDR3 bases: TGTGCCAGCAGCCCCACGATAGGACCGGTCGGGTACGAGCAGTACTTC.

The chain combines TRBV29-1 with TRBJ2-5; 7 bases line up with TRBD1. Germline CDR1 and CDR2: SQVTM and ANQGSEA. The J segment lost 5 bases and the V segment lost 2 bases, leaving 11 bases of the junction unmatched. The CDR3 consists of 15 residues. The CDR3 sequence: CSVELETGHVETQYF. As DNA, the CDR3 is TGCAGCGTTGAATTGGAGACAGGGCATGTGGAGACCCAGTACTTC.

This clonotype was counted ten times or more. This chain uses TRBV7-9 with TRBJ1-2, with D perhaps matching TRBD1 (5 bases). The germline V and J ends were trimmed by 0 bases and 6 bases, with 11 bases remaining between them. The CDR3 covers 14 residues. Germline V gene data show CDR1 as SEHNR and CDR2 as FQNEAQ (reference sequence). CDR3 sequence reads: CASSLAGAADGYTF. In DNA form, the CDR3 reads TGTGCCAGCAGCTTAGCCGGGGCAGCGGATGGCTACACCTTC.

In its sample, this clonotype was seen many times. The chain has TRBV2 and TRBJ2-1; no clear D gene. The CDR3 spans 11 residues. The germline V and J ends were trimmed by 3 bases and 15 bases, with 12 bases remaining between them. Germline values: CDR1 SNHLY, CDR2 FYNNEI. The CDR3 DNA follows: TGTGCCAGCAGTGACTCCCGGGTTTGGTTCTTC. It codes for CASSDSRVWFF.